The 26 T cell receptor beta chains below were found in one sample sequenced in a study of OX40 agonist ivuxolimab in advanced cancers. Here immunoSEQ multiplex PCR was the method, and the copy in TCRdb shows in-frame clones only, minus some. The data hold around 45,000 clones, with roughly 86% observed a single time. The source material was CD4+ or CD8+ T cells sorted from blood, sampled in a trial of the OX40 agonist ivuxolimab. Receptors were obtained from an adult with an advanced solid tumor such as melanoma, head and neck, liver or kidney cancer.

The chain couples TRBV5-6 to TRBJ2-7; the match to TRBD1 covers 9 bases. CDR1 and CDR2 (germline): SGHDT, YYEEEE. Trimming took 4 bases from V and 1 from J; bases not matched to a gene: 6. This CDR3 is built from 15 residues. CDR3 sequence (DNA): TGTGCCAGCAGCCCTCCGGGACAGGGATCCTACGAGCAGTACTTC. This gives the protein CASSPPGQGSYEQYF.

CDR3 nucleotides: TGCGCCAGCATACAGTTCTGGAGTGAAAAACTGTTTTTT. Translating it yields CASIQFWSEKLFF. The chain links TRBV5-1 to TRBJ1-4; D unresolved. The V end lost 6 bases, the J end lost 7 bases, and 13 bases lay between the germline ends. Germline-derived CDR1 and CDR2 are SGHRS and YFSETQ. This CDR3 is built from 13 residues.

This chain joins TRBV5-4 and TRBJ2-5; D is ambiguous. Between the trimmed V and J ends, which lost 4 bases and 3 bases, there was a span of 16 bases. CDR1 and CDR2 (germline): SGHNT, YYREEE (reference sequence). The CDR3 totals 15 residues. Here the CDR3 DNA reads TGTGCCAGCAGCCAAGAAGTAAACAGAGAAGAGACCCAGTACTTC. It translates to CASSQEVNREETQYF.

The chain links TRBV25-1 to TRBJ2-1; 7 nucleotides line up with TRBD2. This CDR3 spans 15 amino acids. V dropped 3 bases and J dropped 6; count of bases not matched to a gene: 8. CDR1 MGHDK and CDR2 SYGVNS come from the germline V gene. The CDR3 coding sequence is TGTGCCAGCAGTGACCCCGGGAGGTACACCAATGAGCAGTTCTTC. Translation: CASSDPGRYTNEQFF.

V is TRBV5-4 and J is TRBJ2-5; TRBD2 matches at 7 bases. The CDR3 contains 14 residues. Losses at the gene ends were 3 bases for V and 0 bases for J; bases not matched to a gene: 2. The germline CDR1 and CDR2 sequences are SGHNT and YYREEE (reference sequence). The chain's CDR3 is CASSSAGNQETQYF. In DNA, the CDR3 is TGTGCCAGCAGCTCAGCGGGAAACCAAGAGACCCAGTACTTC.

This clone showed up just a few times. The chain has TRBV5-6 and TRBJ1-5; the D is unclear. The germline V and J ends were trimmed by 3 bases and 5 bases, with 12 bases remaining between them. Germline CDR1 SGHDT, CDR2 YYEEEE. The CDR3 sequence is 14 residues long. CDR3 amino acids: CASSSASHYQPQHF. CDR3 DNA sequence: TGTGCCAGCAGCTCAGCCAGTCACTATCAGCCCCAGCATTTT.

The chain carries TRBV7-2 and TRBJ2-7, with D perhaps matching TRBD2 (6 bases). V was shortened by 3 bases and J by 4 bases, with 13 bases between the two germline ends. The CDR3 has 14 residues. Germline CDR1 SGHTA, CDR2 FQGNSA. The CDR3, as DNA: TGTGCCAGCAGCTTGGATGGAGGGGTATACGAGCAGTACTTC. Translation: CASSLDGGVYEQYF.

The CDR3 bases are TGTGCCAGTAGAGCCCACAGAGGAGGTGGCTACACCTTC. This encodes CASRAHRGGGYTF. The chain carries TRBV19 and TRBJ1-2; D gene uncertain. V lost 6 bases, J lost 7 bases, and 15 bases lay in between. The V gene's germline CDR1 is LNHDA and CDR2 SQIVND (reference sequence). CDR3 length: 13 amino acids.

The chain uses TRBV7-2 and TRBJ2-5; D is uncertain. V was trimmed by 1 base and J by 1 base, leaving 4 bases between them. From germline, CDR1 is SGHTA and CDR2 FQGNSA. CDR3 length: 13 residues. The CDR3 nucleotides read TGTGCCAGCAGCTTAGTCCTCCAAGAGACCCAGTACTTC. Its protein product is CASSLVLQETQYF.

The chain has TRBV11-1 and TRBJ1-6; D uncertain. Germline loops: CDR1 SGHAT, CDR2 FQDESV (reference sequence). The CDR3 extends over 15 amino acids. V was trimmed by 1 base and J by 8 bases, leaving 12 bases between them. CDR3 loop: CASSLDPRFDSPLHF. In DNA form, the CDR3 reads TGTGCCAGCAGCTTAGATCCAAGATTTGATTCACCCCTCCACTTT.

In its sample, this clone was seen a few times. This rearrangement joins TRBV25-1 to TRBJ1-2, with TRBD1 matching 8 bases. The CDR3 is made up of 13 amino acids. The germline V gene has CDR1 MGHDK and CDR2 SYGVNS. Trimming took 3 bases from V and 6 from J; bases not matched to a gene: 3. CDR3 DNA sequence: TGTGCCAGCAGTGAGACAGGGGAGGATGGCTACACCTTC. It codes for CASSETGEDGYTF.

The CDR3 sequence: CAWIQGAGETQYF. In DNA, the CDR3 is TGTGCCTGGATACAGGGGGCGGGAGAGACCCAGTACTTC. J is TRBJ2-5 and V is TRBV30, with 9 bases aligning to TRBD1. Germline assignment: CDR1 GTSNPN and CDR2 SVGIG (reference sequence). J was trimmed by 4 bases and V by 4 bases; bases with no gene match: 4. The CDR3 is 13 amino acids.

The CDR3 DNA reads as TGTGCCAGCAGCTTATTTTTTGCCAGGGGATCGGATTCACCCCTCCACTTT. The encoded protein is CASSLFFARGSDSPLHF. The rearrangement links TRBV7-2 to TRBJ1-6, with a tentative D call TRBD1 (6 bases). The CDR3 sequence is 17 residues long. Trimming left V 2 bases short and J 8 bases short, with 19 bases between. Germline V gene lookup returns CDR1 SGHTA and CDR2 FQGNSA.

The chain joins TRBV6-1 to TRBJ2-2; the D gene is possibly TRBD2 (7 bases). Trimming left V 1 base short and J 4 bases short, with 16 bases between. Germline CDR1 reads MNHNS; CDR2 reads SASEGT. CDR3 length equals 17 residues. For the CDR3, the DNA is TGTGCCAGCAGTGAAGTGGGAGGGGGTCGGGGCACCGGGGAGCTGTTTTTT. This translates into CASSEVGGGRGTGELFF.

This clone was detected once. The chain links TRBV6-6 to TRBJ2-7, with D possibly being TRBD1 (5 bases). Germline V lookup: CDR1 MNHNY, CDR2 SVGAGI (reference sequence). The CDR3 extends over 14 amino acids. V dropped 6 bases and J dropped 3 bases, with 15 bases sitting between them. The CDR3 reads CASSRTYRRYEQYF. The CDR3 DNA reads as TGTGCCAGCAGCAGGACATATCGTCGCTACGAGCAGTACTTC.

This rearrangement joins TRBV5-1 to TRBJ2-1, with TRBD1 matching 7 bases. The CDR3 runs 16 residues. Germline V CDR1 and CDR2: SGHRS, YFSETQ. Germline trimming cut 3 bases from V and 0 bases from J; bases unmatched to any gene: 6. DNA of the CDR3: TGCGCCAGCAGCTCCGGCCAGGGGGACTCCTACAATGAGCAGTTCTTC. This encodes CASSSGQGDSYNEQFF.

The chain links TRBV6-6 to TRBJ2-4, with TRBD2 matching over 8 bases. The CDR3 consists of 14 residues. Germline lookup yields CDR1 MNHNY and CDR2 SVGAGI (reference sequence). The trim removed 6 bases at V and 3 bases at J, leaving 4 bases unmatched. DNA of the CDR3: TGTGCCAGCAGCGTAGCGGGAAGCAAAAACATTCAGTACTTC. Protein sequence: CASSVAGSKNIQYF.

The chain carries TRBV6-5 and TRBJ2-5; D perhaps matches TRBD2 (5 bases). V lost 2 bases and J 6 bases, leaving 16 bases between the germline ends. Germline lookup yields CDR1 MNHEY and CDR2 SVGAGI. CDR3 length: 15 residues. As DNA, the CDR3 is TGTGCCAGCAGTTACAGTCCCGAGGGCCCGAAGACCCAGTACTTC. Its protein is CASSYSPEGPKTQYF.

V gene TRBV20-1 combines with J gene TRBJ1-2; 7 bases are a match to TRBD1. Germline CDR1 reads DFQATT; CDR2 reads SNEGSKA (reference sequence). There are 11 residues in the CDR3. CDR3 sequence reads: CRAEGAGGYTF. In DNA form, the CDR3 reads TGCAGGGCCGAGGGGGCGGGTGGCTACACCTTC.

This clone was seen a single time. The chain has TRBV5-4 and TRBJ2-7; the D is unclear. Trimming removed 0 bases from V and 6 bases from J, with 7 bases in between. The CDR3 is made up of 12 amino acids. Germline loops: CDR1 SGHNT, CDR2 YYREEE (reference sequence). The DNA for the CDR3 is TGTGCCAGCAGCTTGGCGACGTCCGAGCAGTACTTC. Its translation is CASSLATSEQYF.

The chain is built from TRBV6-4 and TRBJ2-5, with unresolved D. Germline loops: CDR1 MRHNA, CDR2 SNTAGT. The CDR3 has 13 residues. The V end lost 2 bases, the J end lost 5 bases, and 9 bases lay between the germline ends. The CDR3 here is CASSDVRVETQYF. CDR3 nucleotides: TGTGCCAGCAGTGACGTTCGGGTGGAGACCCAGTACTTC.

This clone has just one count. The CDR3 loop reads CASSIRVGMNEKLFF. DNA of the CDR3: TGTGCCAGTAGTATAAGAGTCGGGATGAATGAAAAACTGTTTTTT. The chain employs TRBV19 and TRBJ1-4; D gene uncertain. This CDR3 has 15 amino acids. The V end lost 2 bases, the J end lost 5 bases, and 12 bases lay between the germline ends. CDR1 LNHDA and CDR2 SQIVND come from the germline V gene (reference sequence).

This clone was seen only a few times. The chain is built from TRBV15 and TRBJ2-3; 15 bases are a match to TRBD2. CDR1 is LNHNV and CDR2 is YYDKDF in the germline V gene (reference sequence). Trimming at V came to 5 bases and at J to 0 bases, leaving 9 bases not matched to a gene. This CDR3 is 19 amino acids long. CDR3 bases: TGTGCCACCAGCGCTCGGACTAGCGGGAGGGCCCTCAGCACAGATACGCAGTATTTT. It codes for CATSARTSGRALSTDTQYF.

The chain is built from TRBV10-3 and TRBJ2-5; unclear D gene. CDR1 is ENHRY, CDR2 SYGVKD, per germline. The germline V and J ends were trimmed by 3 bases and 5 bases, with 16 bases remaining between them. The CDR3 extends over 15 amino acids. The CDR3 nucleotides are TGTGCCATCAGTGATCAATCTGGGGTCAGGGAGACCCAGTACTTC. Translated: CAISDQSGVRETQYF.

The V call is TRBV4-2, the J call TRBJ2-3, with D perhaps assigned TRBD1 or TRBD2 (6 bases each). Trimming removed 8 bases from V and 2 bases from J, with 23 bases in between. Germline CDR1 reads LGHNA; CDR2 reads YNFKEQ. This CDR3 is built from 17 residues. CDR3 residues: CASCRGSGGGLTDTQYF. CDR3 nucleotide sequence: TGTGCCAGCTGCAGGGGTAGTGGGGGAGGCCTCACAGATACGCAGTATTTT.

This chain joins TRBV5-4 and TRBJ2-7; perhaps TRBD2 as D (6 bases). The V end lost 0 bases, the J end lost 4 bases, and 14 bases lay between the germline ends. The length of the CDR3 is 15 residues. Germline assignment: CDR1 SGHNT and CDR2 YYREEE (reference sequence). Here the CDR3 DNA reads TGTGCCAGCAGCTTGGGGCGGGACCTAGGATACGAGCAGTACTTC. Amino acids: CASSLGRDLGYEQYF.